Shown below are 21 T cell receptor beta chains from a single sample sequenced in a study of blood T cell repertoires in COVID-19. This table comes from immunoSEQ multiplex PCR, and its TCRdb copy is limited to in-frame clones, with some not included. The table has under 450,000 clones, around 83% seen once. The sample was PBMCs or T cells enriched from blood (not recorded which). These receptor sequences come from a woman in her fifties or sixties who had recovered from COVID-19.

V gene TRBV2 combines with J gene TRBJ1-2, with TRBD1 identical over 7 bases. The trim removed 2 bases at V and 4 bases at J, leaving 4 bases unmatched. This CDR3 has 14 residues. Germline V gene lookup returns CDR1 SNHLY and CDR2 FYNNEI. The CDR3 bases are TGTGCCAGCAGTGAAAGATGGGACAGCTATGGCTACACCTTC. Encoded protein: CASSERWDSYGYTF.

The chain carries TRBV6-5 and TRBJ2-7, with 7 bases that match TRBD2. Trimming removed 10 bases from V and 2 bases from J; junction bases left unmatched: 5. This CDR3 has 12 amino acids. Germline lookup yields CDR1 MNHEY and CDR2 SVGAGI. CDR3 coding DNA: TGTGCCACTAGAGCGGGAACCTACGAGCAGTACTTC. This translates into CATRAGTYEQYF.

This chain joins TRBV7-8 and TRBJ2-1, with a weak D call TRBD1 (5 bases). CDR1 SGHVS and CDR2 FQNEAQ come from the germline V gene. This CDR3 spans 17 amino acids. V dropped 5 bases and J dropped 4 bases, with 21 bases sitting between them. DNA of the CDR3: TGTGCCAGCAGCGTAGGGAACCGACAGCCTTCTTACAATGAGCAGTTCTTC. It specifies CASSVGNRQPSYNEQFF.

Only a few counts were recorded for this clone. V is TRBV6-5 and J is TRBJ1-5; no clear D gene. Germline loops: CDR1 MNHEY, CDR2 SVGAGI. V dropped 0 bases and J dropped 4 bases, with 10 bases sitting between them. The CDR3 spans 15 residues. CDR3 DNA sequence: TGTGCCAGCAGTTACTCGCGGGAGGTGAATCAGCCCCAGCATTTT. Protein sequence: CASSYSREVNQPQHF.

In nucleotides, the CDR3 is TGTGCCAGCAGTACATCGACTGGGGCAGCTAACTATGGCTACACCTTC. This codes for CASSTSTGAANYGYTF. The rearrangement links TRBV6-6 to TRBJ1-2; D might be TRBD1 (5 bases). Per the germline V gene, CDR1 is MNHNY and CDR2 is SVGAGI (reference sequence). Trimming shortened V by 5 bases and J by 0 bases, and 16 bases separated the two germline ends. The CDR3 has 16 amino acids.

This chain uses TRBV5-6 with TRBJ1-5, with D perhaps matching TRBD1 (5 bases). Trimming removed 3 bases at V and 4 bases at J, with 20 bases between. CDR3 length: 17 amino acids. Germline CDR1 reads SGHDT; CDR2 reads YYEEEE. The CDR3 nucleotides read TGTGCCAGCAGCTCAACCGGGACTACGGGGGGTAATCAGCCCCAGCATTTT. It translates to CASSSTGTTGGNQPQHF.

This chain connects TRBV5-5 to TRBJ2-1; D may be TRBD2 (6 bases). This CDR3 contains 15 residues. V lost 0 bases, J lost 6 bases, and 13 bases lay in between. Per the germline V gene, CDR1 is SGHKS and CDR2 is YYEKEE (reference sequence). The CDR3 bases are TGTGCCAGCAGCTTGGCCACGGGAGCGGCCAATGAGCAGTTCTTC. Its translation is CASSLATGAANEQFF.

The chain recombines TRBV5-6 with TRBJ1-1; possible D gene TRBD1, 5 bases. CDR3 length: 16 amino acids. The V end was cut by 5 bases, the J end by 0 bases, with 17 bases between. Germline V gene lookup returns CDR1 SGHDT and CDR2 YYEEEE. The CDR3 region is CASSPQVGGMNTEAFF. The CDR3 DNA is TGTGCCAGCAGTCCACAGGTTGGGGGGATGAACACTGAAGCTTTCTTT. The entire variable domain, with the rest obtained from reference TRBV5-6 and TRBJ1-1, is as follows: DAGVTQSPTHLIKTRGQQVTLRCSPKSGHDTVSWYQQALGQGPQFIFQYYEEEERQRGNFPDRFSGHQFPNYSSELNVNALLLGDSALYLCASSPQVGGMNTEAFFGQGTRLTVV.

V and J are TRBV19 and TRBJ1-4; 10 nucleotides agree with TRBD1. Germline V CDR1 and CDR2: LNHDA, SQIVND (reference sequence). V was clipped by 4 bases and J by 7 bases; unmatched bases: 6. The CDR3 is 15 residues long. CDR3 in amino acids: CASSTTGGGGEKLFF. The CDR3 coding sequence is TGTGCCAGTAGTACGACAGGGGGCGGGGGTGAAAAACTGTTTTTT.

The J gene is TRBJ1-3, the V gene TRBV25-1, with D perhaps matching TRBD1 (6 bases). Trimming removed 1 base at V and 3 bases at J, with 13 bases between. The CDR3 is made up of 16 amino acids. Germline CDR1 is MGHDK and CDR2 is SYGVNS. The DNA of the CDR3 is TGTGCCAGCAGTGAATTTCAGGGGAAAGGTGGAAACACCATATATTTT. This codes for CASSEFQGKGGNTIYF.

The V and J genes are TRBV10-3 and TRBJ1-2; unclear D gene. V lost 2 bases to trimming and J lost 8 bases, with 9 bases between them. The CDR3 has 12 amino acids. CDR1 and CDR2 (germline): ENHRY, SYGVKD. This CDR3 is CAISETPGGYTF. DNA of the CDR3: TGTGCCATCAGTGAGACTCCGGGAGGCTACACCTTC.

The CDR3 coding sequence is TGTGCCAGCTCACTGGCGACAGGTGGGCACGAGCAGTACTTC. This encodes CASSLATGGHEQYF. V gene TRBV18 combines with J gene TRBJ2-7, with D possibly being TRBD1 (6 bases). The germline gives CDR1 KGHSH, CDR2 LQKENI. The CDR3 has 14 amino acids. V lost 4 bases to trimming and J lost 5 bases, with 15 bases between them.

This clone appeared a few times. This chain links TRBV20-1 with TRBJ2-1; perhaps TRBD2 as D (6 bases). This CDR3 is 13 amino acids long. Trimming cost V 3 bases and J 6 bases, with 12 bases left between them. Germline CDR1 is DFQATT and CDR2 is SNEGSKA (reference sequence). The CDR3 region has the DNA TGCAGTGCTAGTCGGGGGTTGACCAATGAGCAGTTCTTC. The encoded protein is CSASRGLTNEQFF.

The chain couples TRBV6-2 or TRBV6-3 to TRBJ2-2, with 9 bases that match TRBD1. Germline V gives CDR1 MNHEY, CDR2 SVGEGT. The ends lost 6 bases at V and 5 bases at J; junction bases unmatched: 10. The CDR3 is 16 amino acids. The CDR3 sequence: CASSAPGQGKTGELFF. CDR3 bases: TGTGCCAGCAGCGCACCGGGACAGGGAAAAACCGGGGAGCTGTTTTTT.

Turning to this clone: This same CDR3 is encoded by further DNA sequences in the sample. The V gene is TRBV27, the J gene TRBJ1-2, with D maybe TRBD1 (6 bases). V lost 3 bases and J 4 bases, leaving 15 bases between the germline ends. The CDR3 consists of 15 residues. Germline lookup yields CDR1 MNHEY and CDR2 SMNVEV (reference sequence). The CDR3 DNA sequence: TGTGCCAGCAGTTTGAGTAGGGGGGGCGGCTATGGCTACACCTTC. Translation gives CASSLSRGGGYGYTF.

In this sample, this clone turned up once. The chain couples TRBV27 to TRBJ2-2, with D uncertain. The germline gives CDR1 MNHEY, CDR2 SMNVEV (reference sequence). The germline V and J ends were trimmed by 4 bases and 2 bases, with 8 bases remaining between them. CDR3 length: 14 residues. CDR3 sequence (DNA): TGTGCCAGCAGTTCTTTCAGAAACACCGGGGAGCTGTTTTTT. This translates into CASSSFRNTGELFF.

This clone was recorded only once. The chain recombines TRBV29-1 with TRBJ2-7; TRBD1 matches at 10 bases. Germline V gives CDR1 SQVTM, CDR2 ANQGSEA. V shed 7 bases, J shed 3 bases, and the junction held 12 bases outside the gene matches. The CDR3 is 15 amino acids. CDR3 in amino acids: CSARSGTGVFYEQYF. The CDR3, as DNA: TGCAGCGCGCGGTCTGGGACAGGGGTTTTCTACGAGCAGTACTTC.

V and J are TRBV4-1 and TRBJ2-1; 8 bases are a match to TRBD1. V shed 0 bases and J 7 bases; nucleotides not matched to a gene: 8. The CDR3 has 16 residues. CDR1 and CDR2 (germline): MGHRA, YSYEKL. CDR3 bases: TGCGCCAGCAGCCAAGAAAGCAGGGGGCGCCGGAATGAGCAGTTCTTC. Its translation is CASSQESRGRRNEQFF.

CDR3 amino acids: CASKVGEVGAAEAFF. Here the CDR3 DNA reads TGTGCCAGCAAAGTAGGGGAAGTAGGGGCGGCTGAAGCTTTCTTT. This sequence joins TRBV7-2 and TRBJ1-1; a weak D match, TRBD1 (5 bases). This CDR3 spans 15 amino acids. The V gene lost 7 bases and the J gene lost 6 bases, with 21 bases spanning the gap. The V gene's germline CDR1 is SGHTA and CDR2 FQGNSA.

The gene calls are TRBV10-3 and TRBJ1-4; a possible D gene is TRBD1 (6 bases). V was pared by 3 bases and J by 7 bases, with 9 bases between. In germline, CDR1 is ENHRY, CDR2 SYGVKD. The CDR3 is 13 amino acids. The CDR3 DNA sequence: TGTGCCATCAGTGACAGGGGTCGTGAAAAACTGTTTTTT. This translates into CAISDRGREKLFF.

As regards this clone: A read error may account for a junction end that differs from germline. This chain uses TRBV30 with TRBJ1-2; 7 nucleotides line up with TRBD1. The CDR3 sequence is 12 residues long. Germline assignment: CDR1 GTSNPN and CDR2 SVGIG (reference sequence). This chain's CDR3 is CAWRGGGGGYTF. CDR3 nucleotides: TGTGCCTGGAGAGGAGGGGGCGGTGGCTATACCTTC.